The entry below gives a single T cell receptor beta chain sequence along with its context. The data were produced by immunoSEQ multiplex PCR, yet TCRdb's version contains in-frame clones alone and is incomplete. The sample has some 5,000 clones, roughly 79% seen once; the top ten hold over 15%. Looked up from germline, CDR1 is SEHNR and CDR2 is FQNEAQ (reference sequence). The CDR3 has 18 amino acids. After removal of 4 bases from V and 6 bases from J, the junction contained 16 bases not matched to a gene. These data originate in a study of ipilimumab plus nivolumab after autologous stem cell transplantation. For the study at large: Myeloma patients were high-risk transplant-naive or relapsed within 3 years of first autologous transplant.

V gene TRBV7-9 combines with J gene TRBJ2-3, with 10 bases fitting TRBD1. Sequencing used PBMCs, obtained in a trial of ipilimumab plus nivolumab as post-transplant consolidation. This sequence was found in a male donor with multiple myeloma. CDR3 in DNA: TGTGCCAGCAGCTCCACTCTTGTGAGGGGACAGGGGTCCGATACGCAGTATTTT. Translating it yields CASSSTLVRGQGSDTQYF.